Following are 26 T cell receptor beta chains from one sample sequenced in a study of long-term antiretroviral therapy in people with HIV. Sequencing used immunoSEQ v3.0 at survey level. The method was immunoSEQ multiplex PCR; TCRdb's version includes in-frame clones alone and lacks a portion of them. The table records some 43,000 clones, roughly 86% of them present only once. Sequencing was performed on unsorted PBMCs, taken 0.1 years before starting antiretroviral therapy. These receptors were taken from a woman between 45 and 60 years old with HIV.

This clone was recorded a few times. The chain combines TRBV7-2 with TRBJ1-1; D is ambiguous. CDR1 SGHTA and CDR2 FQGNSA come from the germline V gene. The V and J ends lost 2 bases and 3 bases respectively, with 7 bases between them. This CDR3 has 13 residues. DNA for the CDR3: TGTGCCAGCAGCTTAACAGAAGACACTGAAGCTTTCTTT. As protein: CASSLTEDTEAFF. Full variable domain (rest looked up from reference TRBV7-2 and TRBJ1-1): GAGVSQSPSNKVTEKGKDVELRCDPISGHTALYWYRQSLGQGLEFLIYFQGNSAPDKSGLPSDRFSAERTGGSVSTLTIQRTQQEDSAVYLCASSLTEDTEAFFGQGTRLTVV.

The CDR3 DNA sequence: TGTGCCAGCAGCTTGGCTAGGCTAGCAGGGGAGACCCAGTACTTC. Amino acid sequence: CASSLARLAGETQYF. The chain couples TRBV5-6 to TRBJ2-5; possibly TRBD1 or TRBD2 for D (5 bases each). CDR3 length equals 15 residues. Germline V CDR1 and CDR2: SGHDT, YYEEEE. Deletions cut 0 bases from V and 5 bases from J, with 14 bases between. The variable domain in full, with the rest retrieved from reference TRBV5-6 and TRBJ2-5, is DAGVTQSPTHLIKTRGQQVTLRCSPKSGHDTVSWYQQALGQGPQFIFQYYEEEERQRGNFPDRFSGHQFPNYSSELNVNALLLGDSALYLCASSLARLAGETQYFGPGTRLLVL.

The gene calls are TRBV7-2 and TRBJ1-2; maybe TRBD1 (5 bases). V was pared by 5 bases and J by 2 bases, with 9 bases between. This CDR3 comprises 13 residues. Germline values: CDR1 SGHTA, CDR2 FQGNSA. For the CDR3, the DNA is TGTGCCAGCAGCAAGGGGCCCAACTATGGCTACACCTTC. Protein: CASSKGPNYGYTF.

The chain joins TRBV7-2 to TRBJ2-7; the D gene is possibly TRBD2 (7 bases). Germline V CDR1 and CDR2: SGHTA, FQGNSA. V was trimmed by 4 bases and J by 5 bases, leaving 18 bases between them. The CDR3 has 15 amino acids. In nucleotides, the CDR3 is TGTGCCAGCAGCTGGAACAGGGCGGGAGTTGACGAGCAGTACTTC. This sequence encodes CASSWNRAGVDEQYF.

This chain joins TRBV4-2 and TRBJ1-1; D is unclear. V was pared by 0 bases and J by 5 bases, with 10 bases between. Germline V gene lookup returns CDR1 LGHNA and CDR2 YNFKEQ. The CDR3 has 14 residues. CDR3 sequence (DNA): TGTGCCAGCAGCCAAGATTGGGGTCGGACTGAAGCTTTCTTT. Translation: CASSQDWGRTEAFF.

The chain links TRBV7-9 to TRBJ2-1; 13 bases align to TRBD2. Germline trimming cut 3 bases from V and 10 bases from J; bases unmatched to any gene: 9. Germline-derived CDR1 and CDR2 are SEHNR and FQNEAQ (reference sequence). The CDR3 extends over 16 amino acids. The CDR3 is CASSFTSGGALGEQFF. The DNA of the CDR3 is TGTGCCAGCAGCTTTACTAGCGGGGGGGCCTTAGGGGAGCAGTTCTTC.

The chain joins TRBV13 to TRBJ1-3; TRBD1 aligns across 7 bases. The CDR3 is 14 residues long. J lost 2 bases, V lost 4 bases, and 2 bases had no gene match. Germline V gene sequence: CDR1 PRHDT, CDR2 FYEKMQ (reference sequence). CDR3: CASSSTGTGNTIYF. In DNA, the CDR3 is TGTGCCAGCAGCTCGACAGGGACTGGAAACACCATATATTTT.

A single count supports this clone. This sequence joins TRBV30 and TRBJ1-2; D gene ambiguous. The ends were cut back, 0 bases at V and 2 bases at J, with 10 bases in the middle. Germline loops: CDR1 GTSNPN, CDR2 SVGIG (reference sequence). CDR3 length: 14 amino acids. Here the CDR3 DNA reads TGTGCCTGGAGTGTATTGGGCGTGAACTATGGCTACACCTTC. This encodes CAWSVLGVNYGYTF.

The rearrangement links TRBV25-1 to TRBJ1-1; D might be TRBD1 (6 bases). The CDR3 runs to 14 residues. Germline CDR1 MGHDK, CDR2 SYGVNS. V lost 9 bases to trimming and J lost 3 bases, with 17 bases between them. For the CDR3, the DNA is TGTGCCAGGAAAAGTTACAGGGTTGACACTGAAGCTTTCTTT. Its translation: CARKSYRVDTEAFF.

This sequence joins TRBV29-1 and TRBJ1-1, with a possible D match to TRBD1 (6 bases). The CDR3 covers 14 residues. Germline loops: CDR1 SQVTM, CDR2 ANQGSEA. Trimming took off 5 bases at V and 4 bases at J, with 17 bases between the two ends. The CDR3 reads CSVRNRAAFTEAFF. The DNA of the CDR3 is TGCAGCGTTAGAAACAGGGCAGCTTTCACTGAAGCTTTCTTT.

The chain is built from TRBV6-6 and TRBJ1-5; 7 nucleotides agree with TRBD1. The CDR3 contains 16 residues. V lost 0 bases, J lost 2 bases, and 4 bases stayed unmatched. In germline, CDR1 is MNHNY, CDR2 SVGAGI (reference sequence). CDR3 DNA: TGTGCCAGCAGTTACTCGACAGGGCTGGGCAATCAGCCCCAGCATTTT. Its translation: CASSYSTGLGNQPQHF.

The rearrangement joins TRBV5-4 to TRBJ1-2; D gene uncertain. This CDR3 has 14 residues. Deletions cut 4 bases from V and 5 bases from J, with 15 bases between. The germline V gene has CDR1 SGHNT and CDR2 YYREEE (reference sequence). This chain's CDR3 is CASSPAPLQYGYTF. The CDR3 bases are TGTGCCAGCAGCCCGGCCCCCCTTCAGTATGGCTACACCTTC. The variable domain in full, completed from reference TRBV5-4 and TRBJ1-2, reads ETGVTQSPTHLIKTRGQQVTLRCSSQSGHNTVSWYQQALGQGPQFIFQYYREEENGRGNFPPRFSGLQFPNYSSELNVNALELDDSALYLCASSPAPLQYGYTFGSGTRLTVV.

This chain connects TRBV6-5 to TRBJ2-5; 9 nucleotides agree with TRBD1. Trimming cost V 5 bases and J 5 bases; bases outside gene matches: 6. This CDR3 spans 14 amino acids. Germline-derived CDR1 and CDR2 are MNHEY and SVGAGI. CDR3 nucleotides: TGTGCCAGCAGTGAAGGGACAGGGTCGGAGACCCAGTACTTC. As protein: CASSEGTGSETQYF.

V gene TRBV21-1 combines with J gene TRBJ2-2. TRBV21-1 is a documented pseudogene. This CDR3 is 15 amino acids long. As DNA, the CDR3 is TGTGCCAGCAGCCAGAGGGCCAGGGCGGCCGGGGAGCTGTTTTTT. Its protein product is CASSQRARAAGELFF.

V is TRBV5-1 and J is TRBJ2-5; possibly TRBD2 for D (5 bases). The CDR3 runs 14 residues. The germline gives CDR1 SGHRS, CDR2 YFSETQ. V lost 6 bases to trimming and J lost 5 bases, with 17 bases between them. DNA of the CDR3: TGCGCCAGCAATTCCGGGGTAGAATGGGAGACCCAGTACTTC. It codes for CASNSGVEWETQYF.

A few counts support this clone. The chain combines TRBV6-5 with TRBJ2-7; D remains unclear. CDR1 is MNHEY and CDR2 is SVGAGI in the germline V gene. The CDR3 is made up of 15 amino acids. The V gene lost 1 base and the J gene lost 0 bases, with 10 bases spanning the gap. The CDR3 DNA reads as TGTGCCAGCAGTTACTTCAGTAGGGACTCCTACGAGCAGTACTTC. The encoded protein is CASSYFSRDSYEQYF.

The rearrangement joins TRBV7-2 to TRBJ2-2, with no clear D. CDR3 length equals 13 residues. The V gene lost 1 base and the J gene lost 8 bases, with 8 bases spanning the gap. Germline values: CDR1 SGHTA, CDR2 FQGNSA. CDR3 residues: CASSLGLQGELFF. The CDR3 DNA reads TGTGCCAGCAGCTTAGGACTTCAGGGGGAGCTGTTTTTT.

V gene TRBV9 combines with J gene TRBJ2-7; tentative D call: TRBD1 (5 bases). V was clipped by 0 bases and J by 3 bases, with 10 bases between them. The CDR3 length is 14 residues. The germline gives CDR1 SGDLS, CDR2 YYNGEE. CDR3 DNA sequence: TGTGCCAGCAGCGTAGAGGCGGACAACTACGAGCAGTACTTC. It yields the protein CASSVEADNYEQYF.

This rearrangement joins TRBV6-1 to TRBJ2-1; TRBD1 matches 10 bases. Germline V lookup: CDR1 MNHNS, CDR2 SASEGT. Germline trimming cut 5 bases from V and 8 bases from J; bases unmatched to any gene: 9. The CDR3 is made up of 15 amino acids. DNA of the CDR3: TGTGCCAGCAGTCGGGACAGGGGCGCCCTAGATGAGCAGTTCTTC. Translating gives CASSRDRGALDEQFF.

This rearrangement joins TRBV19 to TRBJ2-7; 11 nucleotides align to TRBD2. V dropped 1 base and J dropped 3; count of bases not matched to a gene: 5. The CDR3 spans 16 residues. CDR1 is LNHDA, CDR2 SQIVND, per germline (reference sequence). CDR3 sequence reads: CASSIGGGLADYEQYF. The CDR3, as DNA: TGTGCCAGTAGTATAGGGGGGGGACTAGCGGACTACGAGCAGTACTTC.

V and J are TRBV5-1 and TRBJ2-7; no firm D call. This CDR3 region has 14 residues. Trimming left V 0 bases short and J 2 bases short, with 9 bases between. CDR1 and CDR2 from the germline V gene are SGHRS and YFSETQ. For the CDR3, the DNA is TGCGCCAGCAGCTTGGATGACGGGCCCTACGAGCAGTACTTC. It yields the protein CASSLDDGPYEQYF.

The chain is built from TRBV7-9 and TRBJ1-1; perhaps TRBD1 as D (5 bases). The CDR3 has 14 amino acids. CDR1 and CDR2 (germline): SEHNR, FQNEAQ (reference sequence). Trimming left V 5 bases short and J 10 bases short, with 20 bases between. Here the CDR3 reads CASSPLMRGRGAFF. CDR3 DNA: TGTGCCAGCAGCCCTCTAATGAGGGGTAGGGGAGCTTTCTTT.

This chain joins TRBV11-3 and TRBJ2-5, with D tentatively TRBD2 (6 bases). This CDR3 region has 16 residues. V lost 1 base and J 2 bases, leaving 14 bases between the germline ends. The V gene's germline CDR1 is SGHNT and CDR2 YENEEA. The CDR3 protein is CASSLGGGHSQETQYF. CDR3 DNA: TGTGCCAGCAGCTTAGGGGGAGGACACTCACAAGAGACCCAGTACTTC. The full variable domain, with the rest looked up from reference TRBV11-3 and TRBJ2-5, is EAGVVQSPRYKIIEKKQPVAFWCNPISGHNTLYWYLQNLGQGPELLIRYENEEAVDDSQLPKDRFSAERLKGVDSTLKIQPAELGDSAVYLCASSLGGGHSQETQYFGPGTRLLVL.

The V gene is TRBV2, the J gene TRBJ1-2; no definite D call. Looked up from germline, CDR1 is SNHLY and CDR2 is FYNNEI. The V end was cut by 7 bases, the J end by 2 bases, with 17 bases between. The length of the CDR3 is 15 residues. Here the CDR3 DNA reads TGTGCCAGCAAGAGGGCAGGAATTACGAACTATGGCTACACCTTC. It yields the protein CASKRAGITNYGYTF.

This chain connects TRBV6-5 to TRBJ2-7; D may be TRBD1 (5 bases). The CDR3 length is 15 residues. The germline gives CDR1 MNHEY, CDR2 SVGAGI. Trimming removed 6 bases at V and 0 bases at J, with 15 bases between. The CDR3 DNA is TGTGCCAGCAGCCTCACCCCGCAGGGCTCCTACGAGCAGTACTTC. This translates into CASSLTPQGSYEQYF.

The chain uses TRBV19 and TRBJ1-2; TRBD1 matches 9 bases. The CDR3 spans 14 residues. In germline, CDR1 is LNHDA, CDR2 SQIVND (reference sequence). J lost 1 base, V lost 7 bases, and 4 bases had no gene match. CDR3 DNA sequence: TGTGCCAGTACTCGGGACAGGGATAACTATGGCTACACCTTC. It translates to CASTRDRDNYGYTF.